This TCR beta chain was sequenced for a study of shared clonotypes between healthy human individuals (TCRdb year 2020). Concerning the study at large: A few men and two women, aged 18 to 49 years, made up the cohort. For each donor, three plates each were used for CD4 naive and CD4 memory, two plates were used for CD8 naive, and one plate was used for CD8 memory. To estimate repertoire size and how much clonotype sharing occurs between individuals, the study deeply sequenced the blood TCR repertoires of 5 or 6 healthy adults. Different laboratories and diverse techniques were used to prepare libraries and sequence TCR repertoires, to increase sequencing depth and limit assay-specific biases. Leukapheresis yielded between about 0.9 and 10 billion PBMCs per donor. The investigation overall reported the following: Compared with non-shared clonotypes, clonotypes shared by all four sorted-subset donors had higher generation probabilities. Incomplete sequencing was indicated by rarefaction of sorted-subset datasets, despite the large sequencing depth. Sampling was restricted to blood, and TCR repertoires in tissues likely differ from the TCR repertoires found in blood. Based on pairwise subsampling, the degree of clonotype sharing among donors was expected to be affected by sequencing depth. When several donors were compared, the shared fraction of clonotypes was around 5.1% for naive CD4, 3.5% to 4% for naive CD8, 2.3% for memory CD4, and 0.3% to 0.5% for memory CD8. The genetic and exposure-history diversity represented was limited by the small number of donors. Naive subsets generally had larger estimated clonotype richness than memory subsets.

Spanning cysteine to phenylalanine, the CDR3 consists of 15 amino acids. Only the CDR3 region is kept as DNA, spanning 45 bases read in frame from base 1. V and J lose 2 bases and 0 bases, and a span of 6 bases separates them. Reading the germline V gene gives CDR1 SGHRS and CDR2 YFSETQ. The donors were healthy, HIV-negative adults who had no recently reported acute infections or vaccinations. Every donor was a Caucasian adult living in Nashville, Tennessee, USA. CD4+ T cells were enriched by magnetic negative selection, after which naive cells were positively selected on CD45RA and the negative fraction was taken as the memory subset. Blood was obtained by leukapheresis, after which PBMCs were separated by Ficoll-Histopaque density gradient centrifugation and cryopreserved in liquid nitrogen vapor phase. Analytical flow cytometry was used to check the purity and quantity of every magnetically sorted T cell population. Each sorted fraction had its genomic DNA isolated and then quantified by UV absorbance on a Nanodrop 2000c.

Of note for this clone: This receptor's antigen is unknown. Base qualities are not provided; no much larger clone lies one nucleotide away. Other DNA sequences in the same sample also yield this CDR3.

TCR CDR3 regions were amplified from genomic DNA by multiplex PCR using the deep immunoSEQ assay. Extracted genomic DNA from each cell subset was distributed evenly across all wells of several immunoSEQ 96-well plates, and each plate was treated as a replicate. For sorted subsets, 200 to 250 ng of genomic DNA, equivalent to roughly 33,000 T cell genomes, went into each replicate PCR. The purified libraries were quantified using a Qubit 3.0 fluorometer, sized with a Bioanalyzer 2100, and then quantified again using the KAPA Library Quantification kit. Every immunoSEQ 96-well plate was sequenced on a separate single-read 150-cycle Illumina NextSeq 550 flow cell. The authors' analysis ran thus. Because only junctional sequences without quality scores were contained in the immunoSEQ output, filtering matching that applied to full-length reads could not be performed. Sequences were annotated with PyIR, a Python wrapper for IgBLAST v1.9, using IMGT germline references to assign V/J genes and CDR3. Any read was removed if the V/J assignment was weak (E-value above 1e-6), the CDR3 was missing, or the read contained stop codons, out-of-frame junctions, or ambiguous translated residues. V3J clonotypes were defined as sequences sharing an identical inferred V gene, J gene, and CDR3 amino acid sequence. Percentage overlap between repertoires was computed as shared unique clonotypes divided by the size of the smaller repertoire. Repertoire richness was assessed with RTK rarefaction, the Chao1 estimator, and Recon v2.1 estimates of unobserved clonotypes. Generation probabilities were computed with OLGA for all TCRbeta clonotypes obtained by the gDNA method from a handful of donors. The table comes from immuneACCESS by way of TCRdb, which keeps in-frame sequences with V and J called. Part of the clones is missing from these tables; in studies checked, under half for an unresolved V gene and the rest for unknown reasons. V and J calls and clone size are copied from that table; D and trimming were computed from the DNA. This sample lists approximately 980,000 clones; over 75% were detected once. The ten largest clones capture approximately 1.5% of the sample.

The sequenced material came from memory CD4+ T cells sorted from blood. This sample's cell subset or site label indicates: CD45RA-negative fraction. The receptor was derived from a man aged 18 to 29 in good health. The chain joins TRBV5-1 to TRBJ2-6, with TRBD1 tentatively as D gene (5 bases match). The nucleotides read TGCGCCAGCAGCTTAGGGGTCTCTGGGGCCAACGTCCTGACTTTC. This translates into CASSLGVSGANVLTF.